The clone carrying this TCR beta chain has just a few counts. The data were taken from a study of control samples from healthy donors and cancer patients. Produced via immunoSEQ multiplex PCR; TCRdb's table is partial and in-frame only. The table has over 60,000 clones, about 90% seen once. Germline CDR1 SGHKS, CDR2 YYEKEE (reference sequence). The CDR3 covers 15 residues. Trimming cost V 4 bases and J 6 bases; bases outside gene matches: 9. The chain employs TRBV5-5 and TRBJ1-1; 10 nucleotides line up with TRBD1. The source is a woman aged 60-75 years with head and neck cancer. The sequencing input was PBMCs. This CDR3 is CASSTQTGGFPEAFF. CDR3 nucleotides: TGTGCCAGCAGCACCCAGACAGGGGGCTTCCCTGAAGCTTTCTTT.